These 6 T cell receptor beta chains share one sample of origin, sequenced in a study of CD8+CD57+ T cells in acquired aplastic anemia. Whoever was chosen for sequencing had shown CD8+CD57+ cell expansion by flow cytometry. Genomic DNA, the template, was used for profiling of the TCR beta VDJ and CDR3. TCRdb used MiXCR to reprocess the reads, holding one entry per CDR3 protein. The sample consists of 270,000 or so distinct CDR3 sequences, around 82% of them appearing once. The sequenced sample was sorted CD4+, CD8+, or CD8+CD57+ T cells (not recorded which) from PBMCs. The receptors here all came from a human donor with aplastic anemia.

This clonotype occurred a few times. The junction and the germline gene differ at one end; a read error may be behind it. The chain joins TRBV7-9 to TRBJ1-1; tentative D call: TRBD1 (6 bases). CDR1 and CDR2 from the germline V gene are SEHNR and FQNEAQ (reference sequence). The CDR3 is made up of 15 amino acids. The CDR3 is CASSLDLTGNPEAFF. In nucleotides, the CDR3 is TGTGCCAGCAGCTTGGATCTTACAGGGAACCCTGAAGCTTTCTTT.

A single count supports this clonotype. The CDR3 does not close with the conserved phenylalanine or tryptophan, likely indicating a read error. The limits of the CDR3 on the DNA are not certain, so only TCRdb's listed CDR3 is given. This CDR3 reads CASSLVAIEEFS. The rearrangement links TRBV9 to TRBJ2-2. Germline lookup yields CDR1 SGDLS and CDR2 YYNGEE. The CDR3 numbers 12 amino acids, ends counted.

This clonotype was seen once. The chain couples TRBV7-6 to TRBJ2-2; 7 bases fit TRBD1. Looked up from germline, CDR1 is SGHVS and CDR2 is FNYEAQ. J lost 5 bases, V lost 5 bases, and 8 bases had no gene match. The CDR3 sequence is 15 residues long. The CDR3 sequence: CASSPGTAKTGELFF. The CDR3 region has the DNA TGTGCCAGCAGCCCCGGGACAGCCAAAACCGGGGAGCTGTTTTTT.

For this clonotype: At one end, the junction sequence differs from germline, possibly due to a read error. The chain couples TRBV7-8 to TRBJ2-3; 8 bases map to TRBD1. The CDR3 loop spans 14 amino acids. Looked up from germline, CDR1 is SGHVS and CDR2 is FQNEAQ. The CDR3 reads CASSKDRDSTTSTF. The CDR3 coding sequence is TGTGCCAGCAGCAAGGACAGGGATTCTACGACCAGTACTTTT.

This chain joins TRBV6-5 and TRBJ2-3, with 9 bases that match TRBD2. The V segment lost 0 bases and the J segment 3 bases; nucleotides outside the gene matches: 4. Germline lookup yields CDR1 MNHEY and CDR2 SVGAGI. This CDR3 has 16 residues. Here the CDR3 DNA reads TGTGCCAGCAGTTACTCAGCGGGGGGAGCTACAGATACGCAGTATTTT. It is translated as CASSYSAGGATDTQYF.

In regard to this clonotype: Because the CDR3 is missing its conserved closing phenylalanine or tryptophan, this is likely a read error. J is TRBJ1-2 and V is TRBV2, with a possible D match to TRBD1 (6 bases). CDR1 and CDR2 (germline): SNHLY, FYNNEI. The CDR3 is 16 amino acids. The CDR3 region is CASGDGDTDLEYVYTG. As DNA, the CDR3 is TGTGCCAGCGGGGACGGGGACACAGACTTGGAGTATGTCTACACCGGC.